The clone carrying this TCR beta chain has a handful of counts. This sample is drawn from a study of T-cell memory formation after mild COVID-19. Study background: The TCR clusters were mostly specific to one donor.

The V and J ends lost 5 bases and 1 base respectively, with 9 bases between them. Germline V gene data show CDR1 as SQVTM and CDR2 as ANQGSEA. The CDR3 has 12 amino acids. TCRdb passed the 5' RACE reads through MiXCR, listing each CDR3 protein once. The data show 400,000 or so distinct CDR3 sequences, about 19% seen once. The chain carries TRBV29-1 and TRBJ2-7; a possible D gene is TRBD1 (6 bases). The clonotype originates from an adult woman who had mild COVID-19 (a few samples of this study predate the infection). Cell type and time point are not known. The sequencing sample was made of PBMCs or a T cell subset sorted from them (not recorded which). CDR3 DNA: TGCAGCGTTTCGAGGGGGTCCTACGAGCAGTACTTC. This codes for CSVSRGSYEQYF.